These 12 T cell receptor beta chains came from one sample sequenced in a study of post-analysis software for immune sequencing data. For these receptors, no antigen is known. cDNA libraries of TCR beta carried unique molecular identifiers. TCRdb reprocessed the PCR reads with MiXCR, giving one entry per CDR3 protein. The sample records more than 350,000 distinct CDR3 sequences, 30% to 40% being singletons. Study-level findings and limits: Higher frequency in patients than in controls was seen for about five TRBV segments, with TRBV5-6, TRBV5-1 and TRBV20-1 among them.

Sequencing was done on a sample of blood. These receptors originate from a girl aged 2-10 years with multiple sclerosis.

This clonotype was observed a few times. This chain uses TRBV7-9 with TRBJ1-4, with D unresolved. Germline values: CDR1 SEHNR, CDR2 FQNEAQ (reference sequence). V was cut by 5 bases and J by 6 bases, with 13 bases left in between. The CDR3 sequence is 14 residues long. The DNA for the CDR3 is TGTGCCAGCAGCCACGATGGGTTGGATGAAAAACTGTTTTTT. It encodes CASSHDGLDEKLFF.

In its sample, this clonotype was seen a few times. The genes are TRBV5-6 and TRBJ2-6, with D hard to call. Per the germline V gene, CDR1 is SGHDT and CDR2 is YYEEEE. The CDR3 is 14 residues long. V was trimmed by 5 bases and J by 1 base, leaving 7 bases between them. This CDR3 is CASRKSSGANVLTF. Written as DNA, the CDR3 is TGTGCCAGCAGGAAGAGTTCTGGGGCCAACGTCCTGACTTTC.

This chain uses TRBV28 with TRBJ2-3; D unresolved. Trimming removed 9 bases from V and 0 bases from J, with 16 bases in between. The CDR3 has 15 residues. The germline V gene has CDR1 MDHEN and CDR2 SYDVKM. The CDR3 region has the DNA TGTGCCAGTAAAAATCACCTAGATAGCACAGATACGCAGTATTTT. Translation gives CASKNHLDSTDTQYF. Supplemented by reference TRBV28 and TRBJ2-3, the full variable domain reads DVKVTQSSRYLVKRTGEKVFLECVQDMDHENMFWYRQDPGLGLRLIYFSYDVKMKEKGDIPEGYSVSREKKERFSLILESASTNQTSMYLCASKNHLDSTDTQYFGPGTRLTVL.

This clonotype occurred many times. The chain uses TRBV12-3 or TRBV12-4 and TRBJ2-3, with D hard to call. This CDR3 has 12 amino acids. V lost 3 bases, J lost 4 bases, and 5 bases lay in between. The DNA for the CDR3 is TGTGCCAGCAGTTTCGGTTCAGATACGCAGTATTTT. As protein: CASSFGSDTQYF.

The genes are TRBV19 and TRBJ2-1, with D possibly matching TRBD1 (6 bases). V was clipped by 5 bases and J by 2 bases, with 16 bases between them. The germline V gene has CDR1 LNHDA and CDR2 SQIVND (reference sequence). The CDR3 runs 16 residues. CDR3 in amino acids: CASSVDSYEAYNEQFF. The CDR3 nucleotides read TGTGCCAGTAGTGTGGACAGTTATGAAGCCTACAATGAGCAGTTCTTC. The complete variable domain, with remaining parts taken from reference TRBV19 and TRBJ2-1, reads DGGITQSPKYLFRKEGQNVTLSCEQNLNHDAMYWYRQDPGQGLRLIYYSQIVNDFQKGDIAEGYSVSREKKESFPLTVTSAQKNPTAFYLCASSVDSYEAYNEQFFGPGTRLTVL.

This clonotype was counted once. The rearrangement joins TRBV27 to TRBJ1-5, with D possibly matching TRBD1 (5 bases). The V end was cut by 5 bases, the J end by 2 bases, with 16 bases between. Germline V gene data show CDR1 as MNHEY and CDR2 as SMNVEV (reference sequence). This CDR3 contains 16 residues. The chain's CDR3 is CASSPIQGPGNQPQHF. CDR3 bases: TGTGCCAGCAGTCCGATCCAGGGCCCCGGCAATCAGCCCCAGCATTTT.

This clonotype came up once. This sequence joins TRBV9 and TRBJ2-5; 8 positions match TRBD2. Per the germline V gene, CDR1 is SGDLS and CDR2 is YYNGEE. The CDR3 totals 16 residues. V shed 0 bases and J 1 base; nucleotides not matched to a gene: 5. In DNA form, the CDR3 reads TGTGCCAGCAGCGTAGGCCAGCGGGGGTCCCAAGAGACCCAGTACTTC. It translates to CASSVGQRGSQETQYF.

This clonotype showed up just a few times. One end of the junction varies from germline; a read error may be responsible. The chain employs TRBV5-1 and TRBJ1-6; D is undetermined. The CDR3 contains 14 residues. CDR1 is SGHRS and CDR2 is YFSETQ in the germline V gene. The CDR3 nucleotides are TGCGCCAGTAGCTTGGGTGCCTCTTATTCACCCCTCCACTTT. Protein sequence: CASSLGASYSPLHF.

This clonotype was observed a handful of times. The CDR3 region is CASSQIQGGAYEQYF. The CDR3 region has the DNA TGTGCCAGCAGTCAAATACAGGGGGGAGCGTACGAGCAGTACTTC. The rearrangement uses TRBV7-9 and TRBJ2-7; TRBD1 matches at 8 bases. The germline gives CDR1 SEHNR, CDR2 FQNEAQ (reference sequence). This CDR3 has 15 residues. Trimming at V came to 6 bases and at J to 4 bases, leaving 11 bases not matched to a gene.

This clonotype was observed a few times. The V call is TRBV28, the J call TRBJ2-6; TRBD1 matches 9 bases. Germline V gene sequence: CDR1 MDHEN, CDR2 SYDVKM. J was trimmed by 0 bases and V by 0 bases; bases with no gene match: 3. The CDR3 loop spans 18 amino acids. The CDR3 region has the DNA TGTGCCAGCAGTTTATGGACAGGGGGGATCTCTGGGGCCAACGTCCTGACTTTC. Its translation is CASSLWTGGISGANVLTF. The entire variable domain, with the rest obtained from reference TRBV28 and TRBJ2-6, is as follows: DVKVTQSSRYLVKRTGEKVFLECVQDMDHENMFWYRQDPGLGLRLIYFSYDVKMKEKGDIPEGYSVSREKKERFSLILESASTNQTSMYLCASSLWTGGISGANVLTFGAGSRLTVL.

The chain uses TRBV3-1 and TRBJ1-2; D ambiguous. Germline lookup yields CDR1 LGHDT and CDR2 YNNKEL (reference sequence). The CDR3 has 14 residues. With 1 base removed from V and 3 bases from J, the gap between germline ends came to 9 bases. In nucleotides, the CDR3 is TGTGCCAGCAGCCAAGTCGACCTTTACTATGGCTACACCTTC. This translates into CASSQVDLYYGYTF. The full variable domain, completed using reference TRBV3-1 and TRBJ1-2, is DTAVSQTPKYLVTQMGNDKSIKCEQNLGHDTMYWYKQDSKKFLKIMFSYNNKELIINETVPNRFSPKSPDKAHLNLHINSLELGDSAVYFCASSQVDLYYGYTFGSGTRLTVV.

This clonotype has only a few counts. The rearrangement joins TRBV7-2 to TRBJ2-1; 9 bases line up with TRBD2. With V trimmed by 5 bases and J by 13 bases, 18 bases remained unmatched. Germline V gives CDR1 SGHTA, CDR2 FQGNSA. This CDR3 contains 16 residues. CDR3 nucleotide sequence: TGTGCCAGCAGCCCTGAGGGAGCGGGAGGTATAGGGCGTCAGTTCTTC. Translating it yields CASSPEGAGGIGRQFF.